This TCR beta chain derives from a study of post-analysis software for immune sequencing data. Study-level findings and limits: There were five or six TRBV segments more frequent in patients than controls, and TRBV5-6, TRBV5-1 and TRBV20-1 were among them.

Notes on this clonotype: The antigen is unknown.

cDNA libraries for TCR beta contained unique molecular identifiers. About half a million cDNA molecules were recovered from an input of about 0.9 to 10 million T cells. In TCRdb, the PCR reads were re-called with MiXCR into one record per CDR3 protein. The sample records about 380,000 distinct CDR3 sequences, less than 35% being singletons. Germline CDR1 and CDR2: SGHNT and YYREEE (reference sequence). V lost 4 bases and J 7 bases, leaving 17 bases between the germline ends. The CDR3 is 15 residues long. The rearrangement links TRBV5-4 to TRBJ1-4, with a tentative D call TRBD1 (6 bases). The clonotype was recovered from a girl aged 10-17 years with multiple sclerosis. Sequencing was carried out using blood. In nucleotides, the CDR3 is TGTGCCAGCAGCCAACAGGGAGTATGGAGTGAAAAACTGTTTTTT. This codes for CASSQQGVWSEKLFF.